This T cell receptor beta chain was recorded in a study of tumor-infiltrating lymphocytes in primary liver carcinoma. Germline V CDR1 and CDR2: MNHNY, SVGAGI (reference sequence). V lost 5 bases and J 0 bases, leaving 5 bases between the germline ends. The CDR3 is 13 amino acids. Study conclusions and caveats: It was in tumors, not blood, that the top-250-clone fraction was significantly higher (p = 0.039). The overlap of tumor-adjacent and tumor-blood pairs was smaller than that of tumor region pairs.

TCR beta cDNA was prepared out of approximately 470 ng total RNA by means of a constant-region primer. A slightly modified ARM-PCR protocol with three nested multiplex PCR rounds produced these TCR beta libraries. The first two PCR rounds used TRBV1-TRBV30 primers with a Cbeta primer, 10 cycles each. One entry per CDR3 protein, called by TCRdb with MiXCR from the multiplex PCR reads. This table holds 300,000 to 400,000 distinct CDR3 sequences, 65% found once. This clonotype was seen a single time. No antigen is known for it. Germline DNA was also extracted, and blood RNA derived from unsorted whole blood. Chronic HBV infection was present in the patients, who were treatment-naive. What was collected before surgery was around 4 milliliters of peripheral blood.

The V gene is TRBV6-6, the J gene TRBJ2-1; D is undetermined. This receptor was identified in a man between 40 and 49 years old with primary liver carcinoma and hepatitis B virus infection. The sequencing sample was made of peripheral blood. The CDR3 protein is CASSRNSYNEQFF. CDR3 DNA sequence: TGTGCCAGCAGTCGGAACTCCTACAATGAGCAGTTCTTC.